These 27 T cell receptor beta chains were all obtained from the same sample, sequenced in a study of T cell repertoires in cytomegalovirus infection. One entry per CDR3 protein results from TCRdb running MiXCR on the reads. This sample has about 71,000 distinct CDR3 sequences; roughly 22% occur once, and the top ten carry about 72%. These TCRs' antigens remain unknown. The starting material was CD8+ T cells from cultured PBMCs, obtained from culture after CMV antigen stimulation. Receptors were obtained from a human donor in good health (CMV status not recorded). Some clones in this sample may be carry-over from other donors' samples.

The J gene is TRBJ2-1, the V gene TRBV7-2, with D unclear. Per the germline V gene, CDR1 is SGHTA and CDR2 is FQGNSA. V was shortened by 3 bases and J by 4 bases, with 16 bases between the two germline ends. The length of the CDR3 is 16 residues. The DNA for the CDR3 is TGTGCCAGCAGCTTGGCCTTAGTTGAATTTTACAATGAGCAGTTCTTC. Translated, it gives CASSLALVEFYNEQFF.

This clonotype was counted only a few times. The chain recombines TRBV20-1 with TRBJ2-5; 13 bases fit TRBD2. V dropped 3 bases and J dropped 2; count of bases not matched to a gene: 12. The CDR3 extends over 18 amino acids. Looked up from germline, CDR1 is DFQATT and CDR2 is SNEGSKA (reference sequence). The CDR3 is CSARPGLAGTTTQETQYF. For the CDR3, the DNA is TGCAGTGCTAGGCCGGGACTAGCGGGAACAACCACTCAAGAGACCCAGTACTTC.

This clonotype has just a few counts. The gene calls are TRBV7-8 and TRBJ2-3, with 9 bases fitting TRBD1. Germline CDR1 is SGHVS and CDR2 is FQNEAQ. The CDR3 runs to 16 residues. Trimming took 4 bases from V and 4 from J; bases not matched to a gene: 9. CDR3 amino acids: CASSSTGTGTPDTQYF. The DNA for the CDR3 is TGTGCCAGCAGCTCGACCGGGACAGGGACGCCAGATACGCAGTATTTT.

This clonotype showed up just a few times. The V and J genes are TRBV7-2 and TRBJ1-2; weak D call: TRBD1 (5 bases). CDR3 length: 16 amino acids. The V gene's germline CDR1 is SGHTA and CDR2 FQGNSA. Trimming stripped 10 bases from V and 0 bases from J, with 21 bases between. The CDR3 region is CATLRGTASANYGYTF. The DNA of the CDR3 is TGTGCCACCCTGCGTGGGACGGCCTCAGCTAACTATGGCTACACCTTC.

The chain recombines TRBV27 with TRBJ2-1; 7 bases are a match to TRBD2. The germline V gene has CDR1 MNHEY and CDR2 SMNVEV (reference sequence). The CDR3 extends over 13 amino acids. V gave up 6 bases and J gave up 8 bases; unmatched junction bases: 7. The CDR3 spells CASSDRGGDEQFF. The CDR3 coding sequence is TGTGCCAGCAGCGATCGGGGAGGGGATGAGCAGTTCTTC.

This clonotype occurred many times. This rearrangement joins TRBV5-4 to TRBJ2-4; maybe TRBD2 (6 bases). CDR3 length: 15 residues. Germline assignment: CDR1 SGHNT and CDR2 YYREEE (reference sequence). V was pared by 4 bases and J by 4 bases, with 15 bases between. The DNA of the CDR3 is TGTGCCAGCAGCGACTTGAGGGACTCTAAAAACATTCAGTACTTC. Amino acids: CASSDLRDSKNIQYF.

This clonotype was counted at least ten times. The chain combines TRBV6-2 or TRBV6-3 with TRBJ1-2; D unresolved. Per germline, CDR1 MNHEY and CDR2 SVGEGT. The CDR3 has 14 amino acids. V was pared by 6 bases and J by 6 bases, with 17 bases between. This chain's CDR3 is CASSPRGDWNGYTF. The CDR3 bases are TGTGCCAGCAGCCCCCGCGGGGATTGGAATGGCTACACCTTC.

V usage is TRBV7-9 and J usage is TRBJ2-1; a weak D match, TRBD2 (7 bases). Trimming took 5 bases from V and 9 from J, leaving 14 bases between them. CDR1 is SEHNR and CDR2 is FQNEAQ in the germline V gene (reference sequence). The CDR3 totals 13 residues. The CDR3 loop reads CASSPQGRGEQFF. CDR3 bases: TGTGCCAGCAGCCCCCAGGGGAGGGGTGAGCAGTTCTTC.

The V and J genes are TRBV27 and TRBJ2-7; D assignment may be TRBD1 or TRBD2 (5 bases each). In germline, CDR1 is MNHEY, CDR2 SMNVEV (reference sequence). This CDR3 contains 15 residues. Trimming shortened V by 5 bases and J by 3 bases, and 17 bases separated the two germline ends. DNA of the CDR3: TGTGCCAGCAGTCTCGACCGGGACGGTTTCTACGAGCAGTACTTC. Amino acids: CASSLDRDGFYEQYF.

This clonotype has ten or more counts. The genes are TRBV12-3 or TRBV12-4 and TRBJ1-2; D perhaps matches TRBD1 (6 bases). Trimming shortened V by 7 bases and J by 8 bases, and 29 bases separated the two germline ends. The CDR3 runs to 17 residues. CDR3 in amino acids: CASIPLGRDIRERGYTF. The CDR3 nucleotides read TGTGCCAGCATCCCCCTCGGCCGGGACATCAGGGAAAGGGGCTACACCTTC.

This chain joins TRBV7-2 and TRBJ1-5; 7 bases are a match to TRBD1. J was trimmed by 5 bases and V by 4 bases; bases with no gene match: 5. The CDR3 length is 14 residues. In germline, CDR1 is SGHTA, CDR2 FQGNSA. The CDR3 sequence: CASSSTGRDQPQHF. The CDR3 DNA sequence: TGTGCCAGCAGCTCGACAGGGAGAGATCAGCCCCAGCATTTT.

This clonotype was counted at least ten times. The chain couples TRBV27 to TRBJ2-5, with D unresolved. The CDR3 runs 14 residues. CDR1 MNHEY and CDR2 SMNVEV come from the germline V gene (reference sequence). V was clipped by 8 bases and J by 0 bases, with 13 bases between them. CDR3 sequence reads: CASGVDVYQETQYF. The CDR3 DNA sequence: TGTGCCAGCGGGGTTGACGTGTACCAAGAGACCCAGTACTTC.

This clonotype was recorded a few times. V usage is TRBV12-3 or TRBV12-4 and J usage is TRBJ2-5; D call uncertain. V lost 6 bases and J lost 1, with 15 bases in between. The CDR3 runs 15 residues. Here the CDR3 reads CASSPRVEPQETQYF. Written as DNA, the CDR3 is TGTGCCAGCAGCCCCCGCGTCGAACCCCAAGAGACCCAGTACTTC.

CDR3 nucleotides: TGTGCCAGTAGTATAGACCGGCAGGGTGGCACTGAAGCTTTCTTT. Translation: CASSIDRQGGTEAFF. The chain employs TRBV19 and TRBJ1-1; tentative D call: TRBD1 (5 bases). With 0 bases removed from V and 4 bases from J, the gap between germline ends came to 12 bases. Germline V gene sequence: CDR1 LNHDA, CDR2 SQIVND (reference sequence). The CDR3 consists of 15 residues.

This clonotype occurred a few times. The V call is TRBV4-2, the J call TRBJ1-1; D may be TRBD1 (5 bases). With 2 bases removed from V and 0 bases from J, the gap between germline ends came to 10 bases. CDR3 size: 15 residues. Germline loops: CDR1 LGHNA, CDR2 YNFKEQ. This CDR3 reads CASSQLTELNTEAFF. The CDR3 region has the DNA TGTGCCAGCAGCCAACTGACAGAGCTGAACACTGAAGCTTTCTTT.

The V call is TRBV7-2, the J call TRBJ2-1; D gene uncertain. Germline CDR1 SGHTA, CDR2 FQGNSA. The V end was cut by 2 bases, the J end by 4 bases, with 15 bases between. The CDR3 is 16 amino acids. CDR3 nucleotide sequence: TGTGCCAGCAGCTTAAGTCCGAGCACCGGGTACAATGAGCAGTTCTTC. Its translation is CASSLSPSTGYNEQFF.

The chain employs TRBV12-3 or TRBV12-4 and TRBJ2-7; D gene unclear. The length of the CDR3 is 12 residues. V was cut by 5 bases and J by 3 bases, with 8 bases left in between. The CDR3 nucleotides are TGTGCCAGCAGTCCCGACCACTACGAGCAGTACTTC. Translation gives CASSPDHYEQYF.

The CDR3 DNA follows: TGTGCCAGCAGCAACGGACAGGGGGAAACCGGGGAGCTGTTTTTT. It encodes CASSNGQGETGELFF. The rearrangement joins TRBV7-9 to TRBJ2-2; 10 positions match TRBD1. The V gene's germline CDR1 is SEHNR and CDR2 FQNEAQ (reference sequence). CDR3 size: 15 residues. The ends lost 5 bases at V and 5 bases at J; junction bases unmatched: 5. Drawing the rest from reference TRBV7-9 and TRBJ2-2, the complete variable domain is DTGVSQNPRHKITKRGQNVTFRCDPISEHNRLYWYRQTLGQGPEFLTYFQNEAQLEKSRLLSDRFSAERPKGSFSTLEIQRTEQGDSAMYLCASSNGQGETGELFFGEGSRLTVL.

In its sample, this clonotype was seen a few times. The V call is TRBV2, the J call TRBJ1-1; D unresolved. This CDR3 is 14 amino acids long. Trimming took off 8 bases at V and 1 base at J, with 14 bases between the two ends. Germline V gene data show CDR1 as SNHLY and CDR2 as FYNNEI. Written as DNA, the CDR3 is TGTGCCAGCCCCCGGAGAGTACAGAACACTGAAGCTTTCTTT. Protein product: CASPRRVQNTEAFF.

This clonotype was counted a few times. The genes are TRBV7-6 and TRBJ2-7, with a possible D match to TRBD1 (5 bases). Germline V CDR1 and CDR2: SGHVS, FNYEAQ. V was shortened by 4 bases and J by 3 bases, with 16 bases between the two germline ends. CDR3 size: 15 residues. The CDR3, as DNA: TGTGCCAGCAGCTCCCGAAGGGGCCCGGGCTACGAGCAGTACTTC. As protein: CASSSRRGPGYEQYF.

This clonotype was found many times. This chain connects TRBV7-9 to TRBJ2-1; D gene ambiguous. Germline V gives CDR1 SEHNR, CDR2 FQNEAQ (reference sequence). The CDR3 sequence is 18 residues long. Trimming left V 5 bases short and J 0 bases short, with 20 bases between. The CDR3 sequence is CASSPAHPDRSSYNEQFF. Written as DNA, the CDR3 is TGTGCCAGCAGCCCCGCTCATCCGGATCGAAGCTCCTACAATGAGCAGTTCTTC.

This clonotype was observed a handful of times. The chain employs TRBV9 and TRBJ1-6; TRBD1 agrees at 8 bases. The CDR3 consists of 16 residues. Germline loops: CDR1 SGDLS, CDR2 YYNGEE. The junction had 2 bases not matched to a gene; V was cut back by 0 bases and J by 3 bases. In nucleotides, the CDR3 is TGTGCCAGCAGCGTAGAAGGGACAGGCTATAATTCACCCCTCCACTTT. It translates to CASSVEGTGYNSPLHF.

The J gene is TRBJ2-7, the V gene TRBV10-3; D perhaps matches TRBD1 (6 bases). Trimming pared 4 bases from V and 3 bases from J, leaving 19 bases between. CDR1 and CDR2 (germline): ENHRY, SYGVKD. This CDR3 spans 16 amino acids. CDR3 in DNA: TGTGCCATCAGTGGGGGACCTGACAGGATCTTCTACGAGCAGTACTTC. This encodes CAISGGPDRIFYEQYF.

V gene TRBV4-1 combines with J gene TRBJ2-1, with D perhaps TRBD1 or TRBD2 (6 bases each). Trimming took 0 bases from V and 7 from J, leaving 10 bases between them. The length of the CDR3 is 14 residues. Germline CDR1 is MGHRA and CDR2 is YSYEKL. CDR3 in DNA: TGCGCCAGCAGCCAAGATGGGGGGCCAAATGAGCAGTTCTTC. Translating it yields CASSQDGGPNEQFF.

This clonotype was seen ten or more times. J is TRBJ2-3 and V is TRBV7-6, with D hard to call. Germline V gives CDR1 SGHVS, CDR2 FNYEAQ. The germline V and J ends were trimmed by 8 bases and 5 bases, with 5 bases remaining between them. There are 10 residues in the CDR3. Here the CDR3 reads CASSQDTQYF. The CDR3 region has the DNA TGTGCCAGCTCTCAAGATACGCAGTATTTT.

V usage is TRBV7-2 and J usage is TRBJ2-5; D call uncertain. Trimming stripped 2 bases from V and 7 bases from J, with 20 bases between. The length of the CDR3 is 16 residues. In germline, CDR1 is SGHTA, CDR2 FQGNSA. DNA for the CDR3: TGTGCCAGCAGCTTAATCTCCCAACGGATAGATGGGACCCAGTACTTC. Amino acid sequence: CASSLISQRIDGTQYF. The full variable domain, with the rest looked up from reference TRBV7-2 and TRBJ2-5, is GAGVSQSPSNKVTEKGKDVELRCDPISGHTALYWYRQSLGQGLEFLIYFQGNSAPDKSGLPSDRFSAERTGGSVSTLTIQRTQQEDSAVYLCASSLISQRIDGTQYFGPGTRLLVL.

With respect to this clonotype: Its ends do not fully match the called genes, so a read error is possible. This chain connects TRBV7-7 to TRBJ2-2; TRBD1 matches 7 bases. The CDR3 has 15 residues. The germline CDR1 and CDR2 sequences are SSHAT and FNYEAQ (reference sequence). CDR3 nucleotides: TGTGCTAGCAGCGGCGACAGGGACCCCACCGGGGAGCTGTTTTTT. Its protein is CASSGDRDPTGELFF.